A single sample is the source of the 14 T cell receptor beta chains below, sequenced in a study of shared clonotypes between healthy human individuals. Naive CD8 cells lacked CD45RO and underwent positive selection for CCR7, leaving out terminally differentiated effector memory CD45RA+ cells. Libraries were prepared by immunoSEQ multiplex PCR; TCRdb keeps only in-frame clonotypes and omits some of them. Altogether hundreds of thousands of clones are present, about 90% being singletons, with the ten largest covering 24%. The sample consisted of naive CD8+ T cells sorted from blood. These receptors all come from a man aged 25 to 40 in good health.

The V call is TRBV12-5, the J call TRBJ2-7; 11 bases map to TRBD2. Trimming at V came to 0 bases and at J to 2 bases, leaving 3 bases not matched to a gene. Germline lookup yields CDR1 LGHNT and CDR2 FRNRAP. The CDR3 sequence is 16 residues long. CDR3 amino acids: CASGLVLAGGPYEQYF. Here the CDR3 DNA reads TGTGCTAGTGGTTTGGTCTTAGCGGGAGGGCCCTACGAGCAGTACTTC.

V gene TRBV27 combines with J gene TRBJ2-7; 7 bases line up with TRBD1. Trimming at V came to 3 bases and at J to 7 bases, leaving 12 bases not matched to a gene. Germline CDR1 and CDR2: MNHEY and SMNVEV (reference sequence). The CDR3 length is 15 residues. CDR3 sequence: CASSFLTGRAKEQYF. Written as DNA, the CDR3 is TGTGCCAGCAGTTTCTTGACAGGGAGAGCAAAAGAGCAGTACTTC.

A remark on this clone: An end of the junction differs from the germline gene, which may be a read error. This rearrangement joins TRBV7-9 to TRBJ2-7; 11 bases map to TRBD2. Germline lookup yields CDR1 SEHNR and CDR2 FQNEAQ (reference sequence). This CDR3 region has 16 residues. CDR3 region: CASSLAGGPEIYEQYF. CDR3 nucleotide sequence: TGTGCCAGCAGTTTAGCGGGAGGGCCGGAGATCTACGAGCAGTACTTC.

The chain recombines TRBV29-1 with TRBJ2-1, with D possibly matching TRBD1 (6 bases). Between the trimmed V and J ends, which lost 7 bases and 2 bases, there was a span of 12 bases. The CDR3 runs to 13 residues. Germline V gene sequence: CDR1 SQVTM, CDR2 ANQGSEA. CDR3 bases: TGCAGCGCACAGGGACAAACCTACAATGAGCAGTTCTTC. It codes for CSAQGQTYNEQFF.

The chain links TRBV19 to TRBJ2-1; D gene unclear. Germline CDR1 LNHDA, CDR2 SQIVND (reference sequence). This CDR3 spans 12 amino acids. Deletions cut 3 bases from V and 8 bases from J, with 8 bases between. CDR3 bases: TGTGCCAGTAGTATTTTCATCCATGAGCAGTTCTTC. Its protein is CASSIFIHEQFF.

This chain connects TRBV5-5 to TRBJ1-2, with TRBD1 identical over 7 bases. The ends lost 3 bases at V and 0 bases at J; junction bases unmatched: 2. Germline loops: CDR1 SGHKS, CDR2 YYEKEE (reference sequence). This CDR3 is 14 amino acids long. The CDR3 nucleotides are TGTGCCAGCAGCTCCGGGACAGCTAACTATGGCTACACCTTC. Encoded protein: CASSSGTANYGYTF.

The V gene is TRBV9, the J gene TRBJ1-1, with D hard to call. Trimming stripped 0 bases from V and 0 bases from J, with 9 bases between. The CDR3 is 15 residues long. CDR1 and CDR2 from the germline V gene are SGDLS and YYNGEE. Written as DNA, the CDR3 is TGTGCCAGCAGCGTAGCCGGGAGAATGAACACTGAAGCTTTCTTT. This translates into CASSVAGRMNTEAFF. Full variable domain (remainder filled in from reference TRBV9 and TRBJ1-1): DSGVTQTPKHLITATGQRVTLRCSPRSGDLSVYWYQQSLDQGLQFLIQYYNGEERAKGNILERFSAQQFPDLHSELNLSSLELGDSALYFCASSVAGRMNTEAFFGQGTRLTVV.

CDR3 sequence reads: CASSPALYEQFF. The CDR3 DNA is TGTGCCAGCAGTCCCGCCTTGTATGAGCAGTTCTTC. The V and J genes are TRBV27 and TRBJ2-1; D not resolved. Deletions cut 5 bases from V and 8 bases from J, with 10 bases between. CDR3 length: 12 amino acids. Germline V gene data show CDR1 as MNHEY and CDR2 as SMNVEV (reference sequence).

J is TRBJ2-3 and V is TRBV9, with 7 bases aligning to TRBD1. This CDR3 is 14 amino acids long. After removal of 0 bases from V and 4 bases from J, the junction contained 2 bases not matched to a gene. The V gene's germline CDR1 is SGDLS and CDR2 YYNGEE. CDR3 DNA: TGTGCCAGCAGCGTAGTAGGGGGCGCAGATACGCAGTATTTT. It translates to CASSVVGGADTQYF. The whole variable domain, remainder taken from reference TRBV9 and TRBJ2-3, is DSGVTQTPKHLITATGQRVTLRCSPRSGDLSVYWYQQSLDQGLQFLIQYYNGEERAKGNILERFSAQQFPDLHSELNLSSLELGDSALYFCASSVVGGADTQYFGPGTRLTVL.

DNA of the CDR3: TGTGCCAGCAGTCGACTAGCGGGAGGTGACAATGAGCAGTTCTTC. This encodes CASSRLAGGDNEQFF. The V gene is TRBV6-5, the J gene TRBJ2-1, with TRBD2 matching over 13 bases. The CDR3 extends over 15 amino acids. Germline V lookup: CDR1 MNHEY, CDR2 SVGAGI. Trimming removed 5 bases from V and 5 bases from J; junction bases left unmatched: 3.

The chain uses TRBV30 and TRBJ2-5, with a possible D match to TRBD1 (5 bases). This CDR3 has 11 residues. The germline gives CDR1 GTSNPN, CDR2 SVGIG (reference sequence). V dropped 0 bases and J dropped 7 bases, with 6 bases sitting between them. CDR3 DNA sequence: TGTGCCTGGAGTGTCCAGGGGACCCAGTACTTC. Residues: CAWSVQGTQYF.

The chain joins TRBV7-9 to TRBJ1-2, with 10 bases aligning to TRBD1. V shed 6 bases and J 6 bases; nucleotides not matched to a gene: 7. Germline assignment: CDR1 SEHNR and CDR2 FQNEAQ (reference sequence). CDR3 length: 14 amino acids. As DNA, the CDR3 is TGTGCCAGCAGTCTGGGACAGGGGATAGATGGCTACACCTTC. Translated: CASSLGQGIDGYTF.

The J gene is TRBJ2-3, the V gene TRBV7-9, with 8 positions matching TRBD2. Germline V gene sequence: CDR1 SEHNR, CDR2 FQNEAQ (reference sequence). Unmatched junction bases numbered 5, after V lost 1 base and J lost 2 bases. CDR3 length: 16 residues. The CDR3: CASSLEFSGATDTQYF. CDR3 in DNA: TGTGCCAGCAGCTTAGAGTTTAGCGGGGCCACAGATACGCAGTATTTT.

This chain joins TRBV27 and TRBJ2-3; 9 bases agree with TRBD1. The V gene's germline CDR1 is MNHEY and CDR2 SMNVEV (reference sequence). This CDR3 is built from 18 residues. V trimming: 3 bases; J trimming: 2 bases; junction bases outside the gene matches: 12. The CDR3 protein is CASSFFPRDRVSTDTQYF. CDR3 DNA sequence: TGTGCCAGCAGTTTCTTCCCTCGGGACAGGGTTTCCACAGATACGCAGTATTTT.